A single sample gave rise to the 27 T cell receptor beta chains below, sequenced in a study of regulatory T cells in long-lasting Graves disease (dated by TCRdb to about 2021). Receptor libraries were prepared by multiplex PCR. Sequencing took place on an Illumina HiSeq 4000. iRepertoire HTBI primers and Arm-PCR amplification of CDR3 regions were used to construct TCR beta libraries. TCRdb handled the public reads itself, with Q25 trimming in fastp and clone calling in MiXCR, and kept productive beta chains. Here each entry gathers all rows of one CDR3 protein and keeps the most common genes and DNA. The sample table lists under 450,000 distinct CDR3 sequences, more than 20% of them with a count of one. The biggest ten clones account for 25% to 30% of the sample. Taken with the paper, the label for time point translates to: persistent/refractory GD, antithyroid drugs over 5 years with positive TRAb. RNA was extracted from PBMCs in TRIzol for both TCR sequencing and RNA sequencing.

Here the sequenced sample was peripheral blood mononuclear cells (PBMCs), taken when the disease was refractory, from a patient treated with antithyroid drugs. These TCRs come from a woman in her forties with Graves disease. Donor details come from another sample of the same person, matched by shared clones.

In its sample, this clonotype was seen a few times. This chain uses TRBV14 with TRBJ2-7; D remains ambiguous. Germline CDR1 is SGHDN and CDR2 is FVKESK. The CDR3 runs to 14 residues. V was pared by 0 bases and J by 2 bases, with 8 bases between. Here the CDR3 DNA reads TGTGCCAGCAGCCAAGATCTTCAGGCCTACGAGCAGTACTTC. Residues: CASSQDLQAYEQYF.

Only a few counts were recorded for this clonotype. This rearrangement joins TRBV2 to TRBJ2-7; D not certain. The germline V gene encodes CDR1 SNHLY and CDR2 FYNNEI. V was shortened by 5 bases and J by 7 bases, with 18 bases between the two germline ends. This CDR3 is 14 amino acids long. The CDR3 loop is CASSYVGSSREQYF. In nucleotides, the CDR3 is TGTGCCAGCAGTTATGTCGGCTCCTCGAGAGAGCAGTACTTC.

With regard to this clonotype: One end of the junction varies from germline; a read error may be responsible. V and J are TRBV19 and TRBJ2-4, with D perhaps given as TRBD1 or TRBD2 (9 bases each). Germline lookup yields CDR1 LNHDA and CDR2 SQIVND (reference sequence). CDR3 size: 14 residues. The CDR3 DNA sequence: TGTGTCAGTAGTATACAGGGGGCTAGCGGGGATCAGTACTTC. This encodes CVSSIQGASGDQYF.

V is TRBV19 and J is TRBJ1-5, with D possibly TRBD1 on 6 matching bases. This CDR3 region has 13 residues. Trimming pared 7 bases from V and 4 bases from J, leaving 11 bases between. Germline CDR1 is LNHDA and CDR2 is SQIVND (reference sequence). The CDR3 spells CASTQGPNQPQHF. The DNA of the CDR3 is TGTGCCAGTACCCAGGGGCCAAATCAGCCCCAGCATTTT.

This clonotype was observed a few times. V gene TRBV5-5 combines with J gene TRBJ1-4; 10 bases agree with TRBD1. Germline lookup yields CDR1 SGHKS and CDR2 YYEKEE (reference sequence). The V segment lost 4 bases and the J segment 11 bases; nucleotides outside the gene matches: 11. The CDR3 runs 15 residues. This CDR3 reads CASSTGGTGVEKLFF. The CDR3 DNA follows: TGTGCCAGCAGCACCGGGGGGACAGGGGTCGAGAAACTGTTTTTT.

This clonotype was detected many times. The CDR3 is CASSPLDDGELFF. CDR3 DNA sequence: TGTGCCAGCAGTCCACTTGACGACGGGGAGCTGTTTTTT. The chain carries TRBV28 and TRBJ2-2, with D hard to call. The V end lost 5 bases, the J end lost 7 bases, and 11 bases lay between the germline ends. Germline V gene lookup returns CDR1 MDHEN and CDR2 SYDVKM. CDR3 size: 13 residues.

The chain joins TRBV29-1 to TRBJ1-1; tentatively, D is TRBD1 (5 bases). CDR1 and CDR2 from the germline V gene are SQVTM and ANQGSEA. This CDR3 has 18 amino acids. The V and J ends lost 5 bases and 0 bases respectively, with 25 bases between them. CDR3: CSVRAGSGVPGMNTEAFF. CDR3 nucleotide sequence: TGCAGCGTTCGGGCAGGGAGCGGCGTGCCTGGGATGAACACTGAAGCTTTCTTT.

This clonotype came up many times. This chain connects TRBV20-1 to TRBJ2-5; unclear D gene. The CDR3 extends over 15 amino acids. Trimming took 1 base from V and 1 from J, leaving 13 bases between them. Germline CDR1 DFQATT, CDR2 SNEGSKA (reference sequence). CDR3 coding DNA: TGCAGTGCTAGAGGTGGGCTCCCAGCCCAAGAGACCCAGTACTTC. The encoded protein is CSARGGLPAQETQYF.

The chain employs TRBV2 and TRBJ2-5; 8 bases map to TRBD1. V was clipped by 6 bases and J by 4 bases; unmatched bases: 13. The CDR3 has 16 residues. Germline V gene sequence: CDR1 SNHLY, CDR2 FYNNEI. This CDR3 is CASSRLTGVSGETQYF. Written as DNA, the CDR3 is TGTGCCAGCAGCCGCTTGACAGGGGTGTCGGGAGAGACCCAGTACTTC.

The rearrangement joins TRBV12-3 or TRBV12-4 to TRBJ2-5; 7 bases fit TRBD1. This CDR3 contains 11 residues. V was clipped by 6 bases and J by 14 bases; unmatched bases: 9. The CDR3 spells CASRVTGTVYF. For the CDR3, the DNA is TGTGCCAGCAGAGTCACCGGGACAGTATACTTC.

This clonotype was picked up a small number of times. The CDR3: CASSNRQGTQPQHF. In DNA, the CDR3 is TGTGCCAGTAGTAATCGACAGGGTACTCAGCCCCAGCATTTT. The V and J genes are TRBV19 and TRBJ1-5; TRBD1 agrees at 7 bases. Germline V gives CDR1 LNHDA, CDR2 SQIVND (reference sequence). The CDR3 consists of 14 residues. V lost 4 bases to trimming and J lost 6 bases; unmatched junction nucleotides: 6.

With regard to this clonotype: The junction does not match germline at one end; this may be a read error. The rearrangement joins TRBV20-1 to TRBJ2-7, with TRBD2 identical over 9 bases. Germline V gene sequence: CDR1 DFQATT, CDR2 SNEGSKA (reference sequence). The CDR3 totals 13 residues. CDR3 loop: CSAPGLASFEQYF. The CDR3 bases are TGCAGTGCTCCGGGACTAGCTTCCTTCGAGCAGTACTTC.

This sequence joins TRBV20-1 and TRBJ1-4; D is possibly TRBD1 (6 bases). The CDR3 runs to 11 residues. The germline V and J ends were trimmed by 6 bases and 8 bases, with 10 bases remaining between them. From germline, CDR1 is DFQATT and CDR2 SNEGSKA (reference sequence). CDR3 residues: CSAPRGEKLFF. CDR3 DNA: TGCAGTGCCCCTAGGGGGGAAAAACTGTTTTTT.

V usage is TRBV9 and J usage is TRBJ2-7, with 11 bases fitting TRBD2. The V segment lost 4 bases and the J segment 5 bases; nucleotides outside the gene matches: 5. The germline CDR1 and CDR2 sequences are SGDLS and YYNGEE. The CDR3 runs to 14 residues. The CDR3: CASSLTSGTNEQYF. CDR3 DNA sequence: TGTGCCAGCAGCTTGACTAGCGGGACCAACGAGCAGTACTTC.

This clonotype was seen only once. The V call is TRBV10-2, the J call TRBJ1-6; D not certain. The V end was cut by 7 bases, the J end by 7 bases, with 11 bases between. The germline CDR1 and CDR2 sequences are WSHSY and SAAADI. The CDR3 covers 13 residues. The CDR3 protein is CASTVQINSPLHF. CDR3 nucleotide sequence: TGCGCCAGCACGGTGCAAATCAATTCACCCCTCCACTTT.

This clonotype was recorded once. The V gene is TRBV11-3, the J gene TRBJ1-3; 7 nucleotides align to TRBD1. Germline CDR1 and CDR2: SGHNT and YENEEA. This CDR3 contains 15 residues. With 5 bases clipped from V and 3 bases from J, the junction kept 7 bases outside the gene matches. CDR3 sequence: CASSPDGTVGNTIYF. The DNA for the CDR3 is TGTGCCAGCAGCCCTGACGGGACAGTTGGAAACACCATATATTTT.

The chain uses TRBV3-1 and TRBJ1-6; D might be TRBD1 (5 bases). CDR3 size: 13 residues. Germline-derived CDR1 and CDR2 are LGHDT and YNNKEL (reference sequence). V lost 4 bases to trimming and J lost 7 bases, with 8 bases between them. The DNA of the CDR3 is TGTGCCAGCAGCCCGGACATGAATTCACCCCTCCACTTT. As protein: CASSPDMNSPLHF. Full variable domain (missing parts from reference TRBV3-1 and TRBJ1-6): DTAVSQTPKYLVTQMGNDKSIKCEQNLGHDTMYWYKQDSKKFLKIMFSYNNKELIINETVPNRFSPKSPDKAHLNLHINSLELGDSAVYFCASSPDMNSPLHFGNGTRLTVT.

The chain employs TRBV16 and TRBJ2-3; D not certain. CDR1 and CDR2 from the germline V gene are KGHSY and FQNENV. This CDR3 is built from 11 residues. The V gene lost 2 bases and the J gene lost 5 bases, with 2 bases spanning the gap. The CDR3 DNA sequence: TGTGCCAGCAGCCAACGAGATACGCAGTATTTT. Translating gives CASSQRDTQYF.

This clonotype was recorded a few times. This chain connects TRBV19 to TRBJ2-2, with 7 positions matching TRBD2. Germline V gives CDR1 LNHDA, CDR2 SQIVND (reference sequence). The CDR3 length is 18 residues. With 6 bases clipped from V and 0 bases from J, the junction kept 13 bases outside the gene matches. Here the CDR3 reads CASSRRASGLANTGELFF. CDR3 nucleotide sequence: TGTGCCAGTAGCCGCCGGGCTAGCGGACTAGCGAACACCGGGGAGCTGTTTTTT.

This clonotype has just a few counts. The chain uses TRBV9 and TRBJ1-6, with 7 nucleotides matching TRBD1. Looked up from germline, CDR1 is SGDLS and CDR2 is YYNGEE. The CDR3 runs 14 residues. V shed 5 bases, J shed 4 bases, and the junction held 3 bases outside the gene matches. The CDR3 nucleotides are TGTGCCAGCAGTGCGACAGGGTATAATTCACCCCTCCACTTT. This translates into CASSATGYNSPLHF.

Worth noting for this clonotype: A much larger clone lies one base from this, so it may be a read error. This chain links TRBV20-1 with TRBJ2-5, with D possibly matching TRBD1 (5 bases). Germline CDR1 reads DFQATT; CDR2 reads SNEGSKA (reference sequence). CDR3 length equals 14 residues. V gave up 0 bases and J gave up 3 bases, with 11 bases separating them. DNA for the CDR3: TGCAGTGCTAGAGATCTCAAGGGGAAAGAGACCCAGTACTTC. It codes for CSARDLKGKETQYF.

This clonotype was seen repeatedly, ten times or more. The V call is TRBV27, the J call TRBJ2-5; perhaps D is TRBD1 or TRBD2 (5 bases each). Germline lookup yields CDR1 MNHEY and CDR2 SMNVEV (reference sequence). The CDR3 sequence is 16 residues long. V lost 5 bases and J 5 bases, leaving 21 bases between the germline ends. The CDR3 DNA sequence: TGTGCCAGCAGTCCCCTGGTGGGGCAATCGGGGGAGACCCAGTACTTC. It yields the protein CASSPLVGQSGETQYF.

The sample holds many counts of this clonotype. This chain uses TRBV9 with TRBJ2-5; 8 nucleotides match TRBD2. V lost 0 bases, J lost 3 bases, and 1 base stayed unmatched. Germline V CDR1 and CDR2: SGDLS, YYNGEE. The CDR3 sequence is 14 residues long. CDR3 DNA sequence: TGTGCCAGCAGCGTAGCAGCGGGGGAAGAGACCCAGTACTTC. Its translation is CASSVAAGEETQYF.

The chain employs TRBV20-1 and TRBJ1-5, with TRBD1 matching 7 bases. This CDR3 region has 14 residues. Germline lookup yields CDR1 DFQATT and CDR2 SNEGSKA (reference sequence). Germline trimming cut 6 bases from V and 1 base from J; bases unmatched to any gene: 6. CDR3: CSAVEGASNQPQHF. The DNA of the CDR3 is TGCAGTGCGGTTGAGGGGGCAAGCAATCAGCCCCAGCATTTT.

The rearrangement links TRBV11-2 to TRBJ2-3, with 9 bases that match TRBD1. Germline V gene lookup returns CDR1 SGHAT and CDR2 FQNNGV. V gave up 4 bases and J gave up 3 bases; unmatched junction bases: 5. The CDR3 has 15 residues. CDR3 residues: CASSWSGQGTDTQYF. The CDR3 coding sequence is TGTGCCAGCAGCTGGTCCGGACAGGGGACAGATACGCAGTATTTT.

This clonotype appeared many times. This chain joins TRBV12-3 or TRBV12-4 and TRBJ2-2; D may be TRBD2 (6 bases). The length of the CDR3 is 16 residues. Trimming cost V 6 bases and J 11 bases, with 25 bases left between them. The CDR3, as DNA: TGTGCCAGCAGAGACCCACTAGCAGGTTGGCGGGGAGAGCTGTTTTTT. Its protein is CASRDPLAGWRGELFF.

The CDR3 loop reads CACLSSNEQFF. CDR3 DNA sequence: TGTGCCTGCCTCTCGAGTAATGAGCAGTTCTTC. The chain has TRBV30 and TRBJ2-1; D is undetermined. CDR3 length: 11 residues. The germline gives CDR1 GTSNPN, CDR2 SVGIG (reference sequence). V lost 6 bases and J lost 7, with 10 bases in between.